This TCR beta chain was found in a study of control samples from healthy donors and cancer patients. The V segment lost 6 bases and the J segment 9 bases; nucleotides outside the gene matches: 6. The CDR3 is 14 amino acids. The V gene's germline CDR1 is SNHLY and CDR2 FYNNEI. The table came from immunoSEQ multiplex PCR; TCRdb's copy has only in-frame clones and leaves some out. The sample has 100,000 to 150,000 clones; around 92% are singletons. The TCR was taken from a man aged 50 or older with head and neck cancer. The sequenced material came from PBMCs. The chain joins TRBV2 to TRBJ1-6, with 9 bases that match TRBD1. This CDR3 reads CASRPGTGSSPLHF. Here the CDR3 DNA reads TGTGCCAGCAGGCCCGGGACAGGGAGTTCACCCCTCCACTTT.